Listed below are T cell receptor beta chains from one sample, sequenced in a study of OX40 agonist ivuxolimab in advanced cancers. The protocol was immunoSEQ multiplex PCR, while the TCRdb copy is restricted to in-frame clones and leaves out a portion. The sample consists of approximately 70,000 clones, roughly 80% of them appearing once. This material consisted of CD4+ or CD8+ T cells sorted from blood, taken in a trial of the OX40 agonist ivuxolimab. The receptors were gathered from an adult with an advanced solid tumor such as melanoma, head and neck, liver or kidney cancer. The CDR3 runs from the conserved cysteine through the conserved F or W. A D gene is named only where the DNA matches it firmly.

D	V	J	CDR3
NA	TRBV7-9	TRBJ1-2	CASSHRQASNYGYTF
TRBD1	TRBV4-1	TRBJ2-7	CASSQSTRTGGVYEQYF
NA	TRBV9	TRBJ2-5	CASSVGVQPSETQYF
NA	TRBV19	TRBJ1-5	CASTSRGQPQHF
NA	TRBV19	TRBJ2-5	CASSSQTGRETQYF
NA	TRBV19	TRBJ1-2	CASSGAGTDNYGYTF
TRBD2	TRBV10-3	TRBJ2-3	CAISDRLAGSTDTQYF
NA	TRBV21-1	TRBJ2-7	CASSTRTSGRPYEQYF
NA	TRBV6-6	TRBJ1-5	CASSYSTQGNQPQHF
NA	TRBV14	TRBJ1-1	CASSQTGLTEAFF
NA	TRBV29-1	TRBJ2-7	CSAREGSRDEQYF
NA	TRBV29-1	TRBJ1-1	CSAEGVGTEAFF
NA	TRBV19	TRBJ2-5	CASSIAGTRGQETQYF
NA	TRBV18	TRBJ1-1	CASSHGEWTEAFF
TRBD1	TRBV15	TRBJ2-7	CATSTPGTGVYEQYF
NA	TRBV5-5	TRBJ1-5	CASSLQGYQPQHF
TRBD2	TRBV25-1	TRBJ2-5	CASSELPASGGLQETQYF